The sequence of this T cell receptor (beta chain) was determined in a study of cytomegalovirus exposure and HLA in healthy donors. The germline V and J ends were trimmed by 7 bases and 6 bases, with 16 bases remaining between them. This CDR3 is built from 13 residues. CDR1 SNHLY and CDR2 FYNNEI come from the germline V gene. Use of 60 Vbeta and 13 Jbeta primers characterized the PCR. Profiling relied on immunoSEQ multiplex PCR, and the TCRdb table lists in-frame clones only, not all of them. The data hold roughly 130,000 clones, with approximately 74% observed a single time. V is TRBV2 and J is TRBJ2-7; TRBD2 is a possible D gene (5 bases). The TCR originated in a man aged 35 to 55 in good health and CMV-seropositive. The specimen was PBMCs. The CDR3 DNA reads TGTGCCAGCAACGGGGAAAAGATCAGCGAGCAGTACTTC. Protein sequence: CASNGEKISEQYF.